The entry below gives a single T cell receptor beta chain sequence along with its context. This record comes from a study of blood T cell repertoires in COVID-19. Looking at the study overall: The United States, Italy and Spain provided the acute and convalescent COVID-19 samples.

Everyone who took part was roughly 18 to 90 years old, and they came from about 23 US areas. How the authors handled the data: Using reference gene primer amplification, nucleated cell counts were estimated. Sequencing was performed with immunoSEQ multiplex PCR; in TCRdb, only in-frame clones are kept and a portion is missing. V, J and clone size derive from that table, while D and trimming were established from the DNA sequence. The top ten hold around 1.5% of the sample, which has 350,000 to 450,000 clones, approximately 90% seen once. The sequence derives from a woman aged 18 to 35 who had been exposed to COVID-19. Sequencing was carried out using PBMCs or T cells enriched from blood (not recorded which).

In DNA, the CDR3 is TGTGCCAGCATGGCCAACTATGGCTACACCTTC. Translation gives CASMANYGYTF. The chain couples TRBV6-5 to TRBJ1-2; D gene uncertain. Germline CDR1 MNHEY, CDR2 SVGAGI. V lost 7 bases and J 2 bases, leaving 5 bases between the germline ends. There are 11 residues in the CDR3.